Here is one T cell receptor (beta chain) with its context. These data originate in a study of shared clonotypes between healthy human individuals. Germline loops: CDR1 SGHVS, CDR2 FQNEAQ. V was cut by 5 bases and J by 0 bases, with 12 bases left in between. The CDR3 covers 15 residues. Libraries were prepared by immunoSEQ multiplex PCR; TCRdb keeps only in-frame clonotypes and omits some of them. Of around 2.1 million clones in the sample, 93% are singletons; the top ten hold roughly 1.8%. Only CD45RO-negative cells positively selected for CCR7 counted as naive CD8 cells, so terminally differentiated effector memory CD45RA+ cells were excluded.

The chain has TRBV7-8 and TRBJ2-3, with D possibly being TRBD2 (5 bases). The sequenced material came from naive CD8+ T cells from PBMCs. This receptor was identified in a man younger than 35 in good health. Some clones in this sample may be carry-over from other donors' samples. In DNA, the CDR3 is TGTGCCAGCAGCCCAGTAGGACTTAGCACAGATACGCAGTATTTT. Residues: CASSPVGLSTDTQYF.